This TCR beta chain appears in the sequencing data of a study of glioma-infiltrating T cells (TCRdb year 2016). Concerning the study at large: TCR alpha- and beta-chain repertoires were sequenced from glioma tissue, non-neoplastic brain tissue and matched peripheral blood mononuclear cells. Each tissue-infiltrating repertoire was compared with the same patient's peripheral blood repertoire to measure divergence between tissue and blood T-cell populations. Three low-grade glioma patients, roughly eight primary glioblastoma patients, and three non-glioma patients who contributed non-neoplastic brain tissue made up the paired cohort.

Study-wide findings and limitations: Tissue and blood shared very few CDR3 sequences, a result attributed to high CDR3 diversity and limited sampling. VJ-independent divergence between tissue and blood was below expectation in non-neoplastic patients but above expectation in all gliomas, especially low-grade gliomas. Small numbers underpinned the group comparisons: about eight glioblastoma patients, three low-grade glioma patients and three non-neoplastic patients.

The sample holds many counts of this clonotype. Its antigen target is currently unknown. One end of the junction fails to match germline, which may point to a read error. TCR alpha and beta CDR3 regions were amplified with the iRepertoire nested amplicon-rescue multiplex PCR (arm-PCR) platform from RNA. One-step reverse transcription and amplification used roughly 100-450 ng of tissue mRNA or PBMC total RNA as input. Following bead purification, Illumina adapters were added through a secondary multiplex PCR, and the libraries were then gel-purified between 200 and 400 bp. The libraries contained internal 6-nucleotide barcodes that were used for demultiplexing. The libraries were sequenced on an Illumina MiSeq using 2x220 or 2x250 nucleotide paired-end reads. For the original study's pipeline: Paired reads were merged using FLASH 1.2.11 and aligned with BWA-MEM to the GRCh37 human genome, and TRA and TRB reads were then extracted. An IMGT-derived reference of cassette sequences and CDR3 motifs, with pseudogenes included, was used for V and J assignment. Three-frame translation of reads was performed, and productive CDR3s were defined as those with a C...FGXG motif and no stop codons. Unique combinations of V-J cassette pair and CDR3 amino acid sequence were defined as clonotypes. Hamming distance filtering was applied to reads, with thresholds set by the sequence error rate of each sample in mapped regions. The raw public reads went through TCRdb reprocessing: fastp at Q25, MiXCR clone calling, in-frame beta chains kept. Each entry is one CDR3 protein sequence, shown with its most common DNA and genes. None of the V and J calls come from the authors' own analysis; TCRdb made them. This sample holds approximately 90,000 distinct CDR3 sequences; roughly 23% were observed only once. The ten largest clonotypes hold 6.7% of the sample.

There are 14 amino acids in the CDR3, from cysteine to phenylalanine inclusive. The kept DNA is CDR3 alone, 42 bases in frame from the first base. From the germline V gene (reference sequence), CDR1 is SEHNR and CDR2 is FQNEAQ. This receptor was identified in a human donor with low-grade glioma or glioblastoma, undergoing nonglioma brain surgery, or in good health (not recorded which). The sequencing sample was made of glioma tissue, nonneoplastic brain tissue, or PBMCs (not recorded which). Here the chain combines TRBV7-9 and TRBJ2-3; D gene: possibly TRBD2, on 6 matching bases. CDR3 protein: CASSLAGSTDTQYF. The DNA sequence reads TGCGCCAGCAGCTTGGCGGGGAGCACAGATACGCAGTATTTT.